Below, 17 T cell receptor beta chains from the same sample are listed, as sequenced in a study of molecular identifiers for immune sequencing clone quantification. TCRdb processed the PCR reads anew with MiXCR; each CDR3 protein has one entry. There are nearly 650,000 distinct CDR3 sequences in the sample; 25% occur only once, and about 0.81% lies in the top ten. The material sequenced was naive CD8+ T cells from blood, with Jurkat cell RNA spiked in. Subset reported: FACS-sorted CD8+CD4-CCR7+CD45RA+ naive T cells. Source of these receptors: a human donor in good health. Some libraries in this study had Jurkat cell RNA spiked in.

This clonotype was observed a handful of times. The V call is TRBV19, the J call TRBJ2-3, with D possibly matching TRBD2 (6 bases). Germline V lookup: CDR1 LNHDA, CDR2 SQIVND (reference sequence). Trimming left V 2 bases short and J 0 bases short, with 12 bases between. The CDR3 is 16 amino acids. For the CDR3, the DNA is TGTGCCAGTAGTATACCCCCGGGGGTCAGCACAGATACGCAGTATTTT. It specifies CASSIPPGVSTDTQYF. Looking up the rest from reference TRBV19 and TRBJ2-3 gives the full variable domain: DGGITQSPKYLFRKEGQNVTLSCEQNLNHDAMYWYRQDPGQGLRLIYYSQIVNDFQKGDIAEGYSVSREKKESFPLTVTSAQKNPTAFYLCASSIPPGVSTDTQYFGPGTRLTVL.

The rearrangement joins TRBV6-6 to TRBJ1-5, with 7 bases that match TRBD1. CDR1 and CDR2 from the germline V gene are MNHNY and SVGAGI (reference sequence). V lost 4 bases, J lost 0 bases, and 9 bases stayed unmatched. The CDR3 is 17 amino acids. The CDR3 here is CASSWGTVRNSNQPQHF. The DNA of the CDR3 is TGTGCCAGCAGTTGGGGGACAGTTCGAAATAGCAATCAGCCCCAGCATTTT.

Worth noting for this clonotype: A read error may produce the germline difference seen at one junction end. The chain links TRBV7-9 to TRBJ2-2; D possibly matches TRBD1 or TRBD2 (5 bases each). Germline-derived CDR1 and CDR2 are SEHNR and FQNEAQ (reference sequence). This CDR3 comprises 16 residues. As DNA, the CDR3 is TGTGCCAGCAGCTTTCCCGGGACCTTGAACACCGGGGTGCTGTTTTTT. Translated, it gives CASSFPGTLNTGVLFF. The full variable domain, in which reference TRBV7-9 and TRBJ2-2 provide the parts outside the CDR3, is DTGVSQNPRHKITKRGQNVTFRCDPISEHNRLYWYRQTLGQGPEFLTYFQNEAQLEKSRLLSDRFSAERPKGSFSTLEIQRTEQGDSAMYLCASSFPGTLNTGVLFFGEGSRLTVL.

In its sample, this clonotype was seen many times. This chain joins TRBV28 and TRBJ2-6; TRBD2 aligns across 7 bases. Germline V gene lookup returns CDR1 MDHEN and CDR2 SYDVKM. The CDR3 loop spans 20 amino acids. With V trimmed by 5 bases and J by 0 bases, 16 bases remained unmatched. The CDR3 sequence is CASSSSAGWLASSGANVLTF. As DNA, the CDR3 is TGTGCCAGCAGTAGCTCAGCGGGATGGTTAGCCAGCTCTGGGGCCAACGTCCTGACTTTC.

Here the CDR3 DNA reads TGCGCCAGCAGTCAATCCCCATGGGATACTGGAAACACCATATATTTT. This encodes CASSQSPWDTGNTIYF. This sequence joins TRBV23-1 and TRBJ1-3; D is uncertain. TRBV23-1 is reported as an ORF; its role is uncertain. Deletions cut 0 bases from V and 2 bases from J, with 11 bases between. This CDR3 is built from 16 residues.

About this clonotype: This may arise from a read error, as a much more abundant clone is one base away. The CDR3 nucleotides are TGTGCCAGCAGCTTAGCGCTGGGGGCCTTACATTTAGATACGCAGTATTTT. Translating gives CASSLALGALHLDTQYF. The chain combines TRBV7-8 with TRBJ2-3, with D possibly TRBD1 on 6 matching bases. This CDR3 contains 17 residues. Trimming took off 0 bases at V and 5 bases at J, with 18 bases between the two ends. CDR1 SGHVS and CDR2 FQNEAQ come from the germline V gene.

This clonotype was counted at least ten times. The rearrangement uses TRBV6-5 and TRBJ1-1, with 9 bases that match TRBD1. The CDR3 loop spans 13 amino acids. Germline V gene lookup returns CDR1 MNHEY and CDR2 SVGAGI. This CDR3 reads CAKRDRVNTEAFF. The DNA of the CDR3 is TGTGCGAAAAGGGACAGGGTAAACACTGAAGCTTTCTTT.

The chain employs TRBV7-6 and TRBJ2-7; 7 bases are shared with TRBD2. Germline CDR1 SGHVS, CDR2 FNYEAQ. Unmatched junction bases numbered 6, after V lost 10 bases and J lost 3 bases. This CDR3 region has 12 residues. CDR3 protein: CATGGTGYEQYF. The DNA of the CDR3 is TGTGCCACGGGAGGAACGGGCTACGAGCAGTACTTC.

This clonotype was picked up many times. The gene calls are TRBV20-1 and TRBJ2-7; the D gene is possibly TRBD2 (5 bases). CDR1 is DFQATT, CDR2 SNEGSKA, per germline (reference sequence). This CDR3 has 12 amino acids. Between the trimmed V and J ends, which lost 5 bases and 3 bases, there was a span of 11 bases. The CDR3 sequence: CSARGYGYEQYF. As DNA, the CDR3 is TGCAGTGCTCGCGGGTATGGCTACGAGCAGTACTTC.

This clonotype was picked up a small number of times. The chain combines TRBV6-2 or TRBV6-3 with TRBJ2-2, with no clear D. V was trimmed by 0 bases and J by 5 bases, leaving 16 bases between them. The CDR3 contains 17 residues. CDR1 and CDR2 from the germline V gene are MNHEY and SVGEGT. The CDR3: CASSYSTDTDATGELFF. The CDR3 region has the DNA TGTGCCAGCAGTTACTCGACCGACACCGACGCTACCGGGGAGCTGTTTTTT.

Only a few counts were recorded for this clonotype. A much larger clone differs by one base, so this may be a read error. V and J are TRBV4-3 and TRBJ1-1; maybe TRBD1 (6 bases). In germline, CDR1 is LGHNA, CDR2 YSLEER. The CDR3 is made up of 15 amino acids. CDR3 residues: CTSSQAYRAGTEAFF. The CDR3 region has the DNA TGCACCAGCAGCCAAGCATACAGGGCGGGTACTGAAGCTTTCTTT.

The chain uses TRBV20-1 and TRBJ2-1; 10 bases are a match to TRBD2. The trim removed 2 bases at V and 2 bases at J, leaving 6 bases unmatched. CDR1 and CDR2 (germline): DFQATT, SNEGSKA (reference sequence). There are 16 residues in the CDR3. The DNA of the CDR3 is TGCAGTGCTAGACCAGCACTAGCGGGGACCTACAATGAGCAGTTCTTC. Amino acids: CSARPALAGTYNEQFF.

This chain links TRBV20-1 with TRBJ2-7; D is unresolved. The germline V and J ends were trimmed by 4 bases and 5 bases, with 9 bases remaining between them. Germline loops: CDR1 DFQATT, CDR2 SNEGSKA (reference sequence). This CDR3 spans 11 amino acids. CDR3 bases: TGCAGTGCTAAGGTAGTAAACGAGCAGTACTTC. Protein sequence: CSAKVVNEQYF.

This clonotype has at least ten counts. This chain uses TRBV4-1 with TRBJ1-1; D unresolved. CDR1 is MGHRA, CDR2 YSYEKL, per germline. V was trimmed by 0 bases and J by 4 bases, leaving 6 bases between them. This CDR3 is 13 amino acids long. The CDR3 nucleotides read TGCGCCAGCAGCCAAGAACGGGGCACTGAAGCTTTCTTT. Translation: CASSQERGTEAFF.

This clonotype was recorded at least ten times. The CDR3 is CASSRGAVVDTEAFF. The CDR3 nucleotides are TGTGCCAGCAGCCGGGGGGCGGTGGTGGACACTGAAGCTTTCTTT. V and J are TRBV11-1 and TRBJ1-1, with D possibly matching TRBD1 (6 bases). Germline CDR1 reads SGHAT; CDR2 reads FQDESV (reference sequence). The V and J ends lost 5 bases and 3 bases respectively, with 16 bases between them. This CDR3 spans 15 amino acids.

V is TRBV13 and J is TRBJ2-7; D is unresolved. There are 14 residues in the CDR3. Trimming pared 5 bases from V and 7 bases from J, leaving 18 bases between. The germline V gene encodes CDR1 PRHDT and CDR2 FYEKMQ (reference sequence). The CDR3 loop reads CASSATDELEEQYF. The CDR3 DNA is TGTGCCAGCAGCGCGACGGACGAATTGGAGGAGCAGTACTTC.

A remark on this clonotype: A much larger clonotype is one base distant, so this may be a read error. The chain has TRBV27 and TRBJ2-6, with a possible D match to TRBD1 (5 bases). CDR1 MNHEY and CDR2 SMNVEV come from the germline V gene (reference sequence). The CDR3 covers 16 residues. With 8 bases removed from V and 1 base from J, the gap between germline ends came to 15 bases. The CDR3 nucleotides are TGTGCCAGCGGTTCCGTAGGGGTTTCTGGGGCCAACGTCCTGACTTTC. Translated, it gives CASGSVGVSGANVLTF.